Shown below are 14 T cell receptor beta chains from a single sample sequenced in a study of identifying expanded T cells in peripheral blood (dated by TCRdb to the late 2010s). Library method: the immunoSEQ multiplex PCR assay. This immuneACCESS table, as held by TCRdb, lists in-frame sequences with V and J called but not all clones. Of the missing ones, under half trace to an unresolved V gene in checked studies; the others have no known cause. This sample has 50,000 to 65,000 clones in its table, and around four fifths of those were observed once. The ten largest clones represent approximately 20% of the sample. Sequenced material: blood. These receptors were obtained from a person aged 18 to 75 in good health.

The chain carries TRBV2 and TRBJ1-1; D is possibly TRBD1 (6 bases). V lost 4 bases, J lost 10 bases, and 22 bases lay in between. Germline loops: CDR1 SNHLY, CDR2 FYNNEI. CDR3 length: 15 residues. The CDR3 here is CASSGQGRKTVGAFF. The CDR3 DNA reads TGTGCCAGCAGTGGTCAGGGGAGAAAGACGGTGGGAGCTTTCTTT.

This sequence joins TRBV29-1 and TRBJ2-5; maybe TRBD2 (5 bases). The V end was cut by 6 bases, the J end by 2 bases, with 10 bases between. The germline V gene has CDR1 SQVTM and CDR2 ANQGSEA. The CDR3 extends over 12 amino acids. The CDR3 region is CSVRLYQETQYF. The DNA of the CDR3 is TGCAGCGTAAGACTATATCAAGAGACCCAGTACTTC.

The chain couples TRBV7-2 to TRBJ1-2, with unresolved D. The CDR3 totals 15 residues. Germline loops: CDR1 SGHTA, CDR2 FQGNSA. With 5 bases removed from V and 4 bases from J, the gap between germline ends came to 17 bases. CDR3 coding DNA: TGTGCCAGCAGCCCCAATCGCCAGACATCCTATGGCTACACCTTC. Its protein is CASSPNRQTSYGYTF.

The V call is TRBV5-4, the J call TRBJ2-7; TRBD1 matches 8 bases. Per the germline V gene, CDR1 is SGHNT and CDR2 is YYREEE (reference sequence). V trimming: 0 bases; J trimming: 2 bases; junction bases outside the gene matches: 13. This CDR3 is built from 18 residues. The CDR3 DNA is TGTGCCAGCAGCTTGGGGGGTGCCGGGACAGGAATTCCCTACGAGCAGTACTTC. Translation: CASSLGGAGTGIPYEQYF.

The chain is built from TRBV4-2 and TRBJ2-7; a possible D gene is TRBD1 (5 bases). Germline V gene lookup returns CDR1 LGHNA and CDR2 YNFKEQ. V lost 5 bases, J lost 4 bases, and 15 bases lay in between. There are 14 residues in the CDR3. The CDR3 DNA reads TGTGCCAGCAGCTTTCCTGCAGGGCTATACGAGCAGTACGTC. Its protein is CASSFPAGLYEQYV.

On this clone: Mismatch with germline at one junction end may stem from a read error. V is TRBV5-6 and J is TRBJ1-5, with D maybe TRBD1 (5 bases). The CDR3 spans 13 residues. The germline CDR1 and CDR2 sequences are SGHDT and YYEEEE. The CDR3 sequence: CASSLDKSQPQHF. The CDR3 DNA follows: TGTGCCAGCAGTTTGGACAAGAGTCAGCCCCAGCATTTT.

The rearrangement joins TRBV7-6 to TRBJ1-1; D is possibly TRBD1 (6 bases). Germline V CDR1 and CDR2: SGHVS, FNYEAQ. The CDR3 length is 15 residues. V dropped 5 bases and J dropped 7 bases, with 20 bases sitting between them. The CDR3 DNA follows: TGTGCCAGCAGCCCAAAGACAACAGGGTGGGATGAAGCTTTCTTT. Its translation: CASSPKTTGWDEAFF.

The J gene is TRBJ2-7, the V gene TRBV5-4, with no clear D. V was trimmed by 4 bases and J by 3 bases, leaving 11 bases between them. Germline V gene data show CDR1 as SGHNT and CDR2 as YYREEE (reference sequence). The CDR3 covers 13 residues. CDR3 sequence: CASSMDGYYEQYF. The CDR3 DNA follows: TGTGCCAGCAGCATGGACGGATACTACGAGCAGTACTTC.

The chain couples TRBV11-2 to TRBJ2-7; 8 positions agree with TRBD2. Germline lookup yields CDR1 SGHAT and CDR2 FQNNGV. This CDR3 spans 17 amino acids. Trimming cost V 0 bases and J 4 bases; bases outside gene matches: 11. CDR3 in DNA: TGTGCCAGCAGCTTAGATTCGGGGACTAGTCAGGGATACGAGCAGTACTTC. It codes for CASSLDSGTSQGYEQYF.

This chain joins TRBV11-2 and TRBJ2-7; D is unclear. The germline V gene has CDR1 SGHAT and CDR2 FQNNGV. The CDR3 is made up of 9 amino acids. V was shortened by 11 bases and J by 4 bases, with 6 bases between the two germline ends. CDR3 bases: TGTGCCGGATATTACGAGCAGTACGTC. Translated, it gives CAGYYEQYV.

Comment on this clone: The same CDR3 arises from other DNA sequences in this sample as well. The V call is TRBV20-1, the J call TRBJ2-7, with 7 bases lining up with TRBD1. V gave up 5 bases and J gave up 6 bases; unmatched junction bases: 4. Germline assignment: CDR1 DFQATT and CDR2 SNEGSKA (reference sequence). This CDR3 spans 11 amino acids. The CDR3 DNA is TGCAGTGCTTACAGGGGCGGCGAGCAGTACTTC. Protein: CSAYRGGEQYF.

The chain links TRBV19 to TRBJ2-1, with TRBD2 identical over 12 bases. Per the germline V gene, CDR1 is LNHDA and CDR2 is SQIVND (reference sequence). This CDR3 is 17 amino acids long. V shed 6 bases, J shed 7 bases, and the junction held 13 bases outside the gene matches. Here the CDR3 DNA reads TGTGCCAGTAGGCATGTTTCGGCTAGCGGGAGGGGGAATGAGCAGTTCTTC. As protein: CASRHVSASGRGNEQFF. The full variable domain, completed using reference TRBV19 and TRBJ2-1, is DGGITQSPKYLFRKEGQNVTLSCEQNLNHDAMYWYRQDPGQGLRLIYYSQIVNDFQKGDIAEGYSVSREKKESFPLTVTSAQKNPTAFYLCASRHVSASGRGNEQFFGPGTRLTVL.

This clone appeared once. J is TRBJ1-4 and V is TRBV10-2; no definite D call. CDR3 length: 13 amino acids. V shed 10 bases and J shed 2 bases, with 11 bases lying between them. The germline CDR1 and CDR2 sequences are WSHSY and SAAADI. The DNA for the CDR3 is TGCGCCACAGGCCGGGAGACTAATGAAAAACTGTTTTTT. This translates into CATGRETNEKLFF.

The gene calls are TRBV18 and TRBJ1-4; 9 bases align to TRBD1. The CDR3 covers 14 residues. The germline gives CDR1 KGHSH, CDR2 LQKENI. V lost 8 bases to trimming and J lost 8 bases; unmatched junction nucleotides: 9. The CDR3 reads CASGVTGGREKLFF. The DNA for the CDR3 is TGTGCCAGCGGCGTGACAGGGGGGAGAGAAAAACTGTTTTTT.